The clone carrying this T cell receptor beta chain was observed a few times. This sample is part of a study of blood T cell repertoires in COVID-19. Whole-study context: From the United States, Italy and Spain came samples of acute and convalescent COVID-19.

In germline, CDR1 is SQVTM, CDR2 ANQGSEA. Trimming removed 4 bases from V and 0 bases from J, with 7 bases in between. This CDR3 has 13 residues. Sequencing was performed with immunoSEQ multiplex PCR; in TCRdb, only in-frame clones are kept and a portion is missing. The sample lists around 280,000 clones, 85% occurring once. This receptor was taken from a woman between 50 and 59 years old with active or convalescent COVID-19. This chain links TRBV29-1 with TRBJ2-1; D is undetermined. Input material: peripheral blood. CDR3 residues: CSVGYDSYNEQFF. DNA for the CDR3: TGCAGCGTTGGCTACGACTCCTACAATGAGCAGTTCTTC.